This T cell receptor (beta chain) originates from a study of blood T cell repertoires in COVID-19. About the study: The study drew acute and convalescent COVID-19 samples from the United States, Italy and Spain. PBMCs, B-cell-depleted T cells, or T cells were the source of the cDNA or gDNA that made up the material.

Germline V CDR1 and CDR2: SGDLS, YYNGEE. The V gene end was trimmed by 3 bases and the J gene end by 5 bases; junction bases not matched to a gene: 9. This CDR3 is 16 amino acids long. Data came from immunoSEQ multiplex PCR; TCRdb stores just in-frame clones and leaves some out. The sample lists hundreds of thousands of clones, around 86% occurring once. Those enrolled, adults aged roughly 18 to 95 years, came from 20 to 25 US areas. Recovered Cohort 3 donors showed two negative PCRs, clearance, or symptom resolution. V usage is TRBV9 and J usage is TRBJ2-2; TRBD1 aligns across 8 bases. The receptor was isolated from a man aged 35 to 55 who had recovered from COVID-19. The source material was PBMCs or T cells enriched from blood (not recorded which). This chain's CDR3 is CASSASGTGLTGELFF. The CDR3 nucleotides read TGTGCCAGCAGCGCCTCCGGGACAGGACTAACCGGGGAGCTGTTTTTT.